The T cell receptor (beta chain) under discussion was sequenced for a study of T-cell reconstitution after alpha-beta-depleted transplantation in children. The CDR3 totals 11 residues. This clonotype appeared once. The library targeted TCRbeta and was prepared with unique molecular identifiers. TCRdb reanalysed the PCR reads using MiXCR and keeps one entry per CDR3 protein. The table records hundreds of thousands of distinct CDR3 sequences, over 15% of them present only once. This specimen was PBMCs from the stem cell graft donor, taken from the stem cell graft. The receptor was isolated from a human donor who donated a stem cell graft to a child with acute myeloid leukemia. The chain carries TRBV12-2 and TRBJ1-3. TRBV12-2 is deemed a pseudogene. The CDR3 bases are TGTGCAAGTCGCTTGAAGAACACCATATATTTT. Its translation is CASRLKNTIYF.